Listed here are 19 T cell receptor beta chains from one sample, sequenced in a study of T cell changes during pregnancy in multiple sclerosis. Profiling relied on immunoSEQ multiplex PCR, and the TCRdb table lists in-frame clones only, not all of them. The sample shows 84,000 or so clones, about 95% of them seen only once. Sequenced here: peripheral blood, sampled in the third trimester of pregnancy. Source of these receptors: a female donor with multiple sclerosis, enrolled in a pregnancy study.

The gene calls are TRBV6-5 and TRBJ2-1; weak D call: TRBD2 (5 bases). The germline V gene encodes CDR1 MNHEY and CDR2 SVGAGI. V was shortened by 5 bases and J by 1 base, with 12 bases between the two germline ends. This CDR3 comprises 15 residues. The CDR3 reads CASSPKLVSYNEQFF. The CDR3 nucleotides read TGTGCCAGCAGTCCGAAACTAGTATCCTACAATGAGCAGTTCTTC.

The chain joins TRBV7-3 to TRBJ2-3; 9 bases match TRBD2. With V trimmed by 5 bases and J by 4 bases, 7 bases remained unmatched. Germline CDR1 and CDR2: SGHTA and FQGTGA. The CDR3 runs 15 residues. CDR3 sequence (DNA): TGTGCCAGCAGCCTGACTAGCGGCGAGGCAGATACGCAGTATTTT. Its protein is CASSLTSGEADTQYF.

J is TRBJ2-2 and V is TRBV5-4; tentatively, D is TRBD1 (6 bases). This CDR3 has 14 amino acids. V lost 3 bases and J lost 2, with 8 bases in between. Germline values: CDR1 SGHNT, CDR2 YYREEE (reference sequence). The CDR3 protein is CASSWTVNTGELFF. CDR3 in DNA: TGTGCCAGCAGCTGGACAGTAAACACCGGGGAGCTGTTTTTT.

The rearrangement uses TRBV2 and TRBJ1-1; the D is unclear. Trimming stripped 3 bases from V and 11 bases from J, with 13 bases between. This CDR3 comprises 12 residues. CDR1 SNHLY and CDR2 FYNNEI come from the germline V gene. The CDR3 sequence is CASSEASRVAFF. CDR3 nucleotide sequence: TGTGCCAGCAGTGAGGCCAGCCGGGTTGCTTTCTTT.

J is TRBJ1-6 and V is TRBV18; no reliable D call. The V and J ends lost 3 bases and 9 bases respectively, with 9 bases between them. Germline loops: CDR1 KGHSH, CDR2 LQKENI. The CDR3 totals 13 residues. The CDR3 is CASSPSSSSPLHF. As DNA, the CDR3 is TGTGCCAGCTCACCTTCAAGTAGTTCACCCCTCCACTTT.

CDR3 bases: TGTGCCAGTAGGACAGGGCGACAGCCCCAGCATTTT. Its translation: CASRTGRQPQHF. The genes are TRBV19 and TRBJ1-5; 7 nucleotides agree with TRBD1. Germline-derived CDR1 and CDR2 are LNHDA and SQIVND (reference sequence). There are 12 residues in the CDR3. The junction had 3 bases not matched to a gene; V was cut back by 6 bases and J by 7 bases.

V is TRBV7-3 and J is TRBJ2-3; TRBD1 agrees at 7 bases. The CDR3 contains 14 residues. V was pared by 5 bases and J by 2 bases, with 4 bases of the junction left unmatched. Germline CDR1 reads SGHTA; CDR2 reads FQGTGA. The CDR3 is CASSRDRDTDTQYF. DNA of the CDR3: TGTGCCAGCAGCCGAGACAGGGACACAGATACGCAGTATTTT.

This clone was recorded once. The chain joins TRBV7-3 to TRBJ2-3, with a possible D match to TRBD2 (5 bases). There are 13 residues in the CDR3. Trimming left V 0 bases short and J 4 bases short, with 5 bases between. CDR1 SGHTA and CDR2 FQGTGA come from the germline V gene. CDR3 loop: CASSLTGADTQYF. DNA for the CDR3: TGTGCCAGCAGCTTAACGGGAGCAGATACGCAGTATTTT.

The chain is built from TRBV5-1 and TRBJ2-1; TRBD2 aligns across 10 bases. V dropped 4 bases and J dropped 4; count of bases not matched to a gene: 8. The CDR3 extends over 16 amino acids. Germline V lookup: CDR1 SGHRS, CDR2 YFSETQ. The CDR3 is CASSALLAGGYNEQFF. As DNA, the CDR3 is TGCGCCAGCAGCGCCCTTTTAGCGGGGGGTTACAATGAGCAGTTCTTC.

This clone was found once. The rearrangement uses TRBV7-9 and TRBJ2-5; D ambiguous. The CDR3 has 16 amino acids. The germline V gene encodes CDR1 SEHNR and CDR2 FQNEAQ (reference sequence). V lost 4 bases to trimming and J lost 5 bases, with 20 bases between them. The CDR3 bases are TGTGCCAGCAGCTCCCCGTTACGGTTATTACGGGAGACCCAGTACTTC. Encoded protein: CASSSPLRLLRETQYF. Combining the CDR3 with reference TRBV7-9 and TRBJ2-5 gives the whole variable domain DTGVSQNPRHKITKRGQNVTFRCDPISEHNRLYWYRQTLGQGPEFLTYFQNEAQLEKSRLLSDRFSAERPKGSFSTLEIQRTEQGDSAMYLCASSSPLRLLRETQYFGPGTRLLVL.

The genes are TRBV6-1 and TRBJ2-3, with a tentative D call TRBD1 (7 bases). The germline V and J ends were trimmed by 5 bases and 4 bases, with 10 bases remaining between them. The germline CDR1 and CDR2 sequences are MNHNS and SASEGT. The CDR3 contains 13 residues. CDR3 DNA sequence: TGTGCCAGCAGTCCCAGGGGGGCAGATACGCAGTATTTT. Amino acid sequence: CASSPRGADTQYF.

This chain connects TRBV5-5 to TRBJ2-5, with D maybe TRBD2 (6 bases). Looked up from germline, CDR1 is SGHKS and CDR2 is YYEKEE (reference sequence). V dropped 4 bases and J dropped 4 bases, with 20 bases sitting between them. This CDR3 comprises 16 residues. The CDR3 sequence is CASSVTGTLPPETQYF. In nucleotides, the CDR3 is TGTGCCAGCAGCGTAACCGGGACTTTACCCCCAGAGACCCAGTACTTC. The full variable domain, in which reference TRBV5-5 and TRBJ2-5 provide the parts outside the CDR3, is DAGVTQSPTHLIKTRGQQVTLRCSPISGHKSVSWYQQVLGQGPQFIFQYYEKEERGRGNFPDRFSARQFPNYSSELNVNALLLGDSALYLCASSVTGTLPPETQYFGPGTRLLVL.

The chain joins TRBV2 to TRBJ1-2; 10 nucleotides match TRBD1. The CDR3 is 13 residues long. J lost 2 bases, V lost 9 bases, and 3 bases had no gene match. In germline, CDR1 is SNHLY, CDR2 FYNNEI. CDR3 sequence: CARTGGANYGYTF. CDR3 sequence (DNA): TGTGCCAGGACAGGGGGCGCGAACTATGGCTACACCTTC.

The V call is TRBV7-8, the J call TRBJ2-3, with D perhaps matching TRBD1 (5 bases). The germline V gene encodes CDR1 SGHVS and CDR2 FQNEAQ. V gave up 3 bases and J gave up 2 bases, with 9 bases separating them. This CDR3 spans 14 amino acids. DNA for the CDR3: TGTGCCAGCAGCTTCAGGGATCTCACAGATACGCAGTATTTT. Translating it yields CASSFRDLTDTQYF.

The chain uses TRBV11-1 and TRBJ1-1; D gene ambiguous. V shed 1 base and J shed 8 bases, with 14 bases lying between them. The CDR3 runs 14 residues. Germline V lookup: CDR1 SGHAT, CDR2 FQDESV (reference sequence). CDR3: CASSLDGREEEAFF. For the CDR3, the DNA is TGTGCCAGCAGCTTAGATGGGAGGGAAGAAGAAGCTTTCTTT. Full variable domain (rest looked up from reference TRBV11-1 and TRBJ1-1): EAEVAQSPRYKITEKSQAVAFWCDPISGHATLYWYRQILGQGPELLVQFQDESVVDDSQLPKDRFSAERLKGVDSTLKIQPAELGDSAMYLCASSLDGREEEAFFGQGTRLTVV.

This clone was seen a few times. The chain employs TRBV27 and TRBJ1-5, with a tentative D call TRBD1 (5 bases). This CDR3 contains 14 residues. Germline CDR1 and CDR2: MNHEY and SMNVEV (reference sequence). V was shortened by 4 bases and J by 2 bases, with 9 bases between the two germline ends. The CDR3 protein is CASSWGRGNQPQHF. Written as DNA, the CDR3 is TGTGCCAGCAGTTGGGGCAGAGGCAATCAGCCCCAGCATTTT.

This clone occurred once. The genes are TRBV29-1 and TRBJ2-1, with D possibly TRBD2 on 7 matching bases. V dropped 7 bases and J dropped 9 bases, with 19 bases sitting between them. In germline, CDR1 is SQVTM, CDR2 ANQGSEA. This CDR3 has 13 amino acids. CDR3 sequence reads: CSGAALGGGEQFF. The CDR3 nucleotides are TGCAGCGGAGCAGCGTTAGGGGGGGGTGAGCAGTTCTTC.

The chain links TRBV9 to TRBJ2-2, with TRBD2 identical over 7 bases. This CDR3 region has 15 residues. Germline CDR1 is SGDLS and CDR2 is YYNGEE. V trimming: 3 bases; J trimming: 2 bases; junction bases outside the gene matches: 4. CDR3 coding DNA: TGTGCCAGCAGCGACCGGGACTACAACACCGGGGAGCTGTTTTTT. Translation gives CASSDRDYNTGELFF.

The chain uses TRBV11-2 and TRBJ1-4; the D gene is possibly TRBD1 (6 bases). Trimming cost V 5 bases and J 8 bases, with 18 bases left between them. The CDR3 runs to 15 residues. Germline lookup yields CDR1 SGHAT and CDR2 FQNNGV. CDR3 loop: CASSPYGGLYEKLFF. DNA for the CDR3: TGTGCCAGCAGCCCATACGGGGGGCTTTACGAAAAACTGTTTTTT.